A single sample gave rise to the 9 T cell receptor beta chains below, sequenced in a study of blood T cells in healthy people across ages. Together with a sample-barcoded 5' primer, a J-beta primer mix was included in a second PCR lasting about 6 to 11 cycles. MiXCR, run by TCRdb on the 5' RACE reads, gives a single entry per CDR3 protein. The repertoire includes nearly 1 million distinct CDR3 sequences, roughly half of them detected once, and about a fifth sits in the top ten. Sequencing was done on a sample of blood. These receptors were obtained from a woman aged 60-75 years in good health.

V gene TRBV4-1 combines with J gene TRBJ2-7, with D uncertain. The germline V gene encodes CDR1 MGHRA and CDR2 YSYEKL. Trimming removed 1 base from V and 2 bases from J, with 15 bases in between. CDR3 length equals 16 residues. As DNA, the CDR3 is TGCGCCAGCAGCCAAGGTTTCCCCGGGCCGCCCTACGAGCAGTACTTC. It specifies CASSQGFPGPPYEQYF.

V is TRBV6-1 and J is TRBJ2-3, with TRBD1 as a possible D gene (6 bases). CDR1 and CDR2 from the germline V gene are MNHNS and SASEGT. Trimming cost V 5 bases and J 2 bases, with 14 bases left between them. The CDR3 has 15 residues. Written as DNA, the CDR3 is TGTGCCAGCAGTAGACCGGGACAACTCACAGATACGCAGTATTTT. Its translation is CASSRPGQLTDTQYF.

CDR3 sequence: CSARDLPRTPTDTQYF. CDR3 coding DNA: TGCAGTGCTAGAGATTTGCCAAGGACTCCCACAGATACGCAGTATTTT. This chain joins TRBV20-1 and TRBJ2-3; D is possibly TRBD2 (5 bases). Trimming left V 0 bases short and J 2 bases short, with 15 bases between. The CDR3 length is 16 residues. Germline V gene sequence: CDR1 DFQATT, CDR2 SNEGSKA (reference sequence).

The CDR3 nucleotides are TGTGCCAGCAGCCCCGATCGACTCACAGATACGCAGTATTTT. It encodes CASSPDRLTDTQYF. This chain connects TRBV7-9 to TRBJ2-3, with D hard to call. The CDR3 runs to 14 residues. Germline V lookup: CDR1 SEHNR, CDR2 FQNEAQ (reference sequence). Trimming took off 5 bases at V and 2 bases at J, with 11 bases between the two ends.

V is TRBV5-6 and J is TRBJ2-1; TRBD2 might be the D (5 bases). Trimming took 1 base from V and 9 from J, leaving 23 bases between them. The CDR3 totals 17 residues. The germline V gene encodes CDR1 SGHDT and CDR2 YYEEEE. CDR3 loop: CASSLIGEAGPFAEQFF. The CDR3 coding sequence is TGTGCCAGCAGCTTGATTGGTGAGGCGGGTCCATTCGCTGAGCAGTTCTTC.

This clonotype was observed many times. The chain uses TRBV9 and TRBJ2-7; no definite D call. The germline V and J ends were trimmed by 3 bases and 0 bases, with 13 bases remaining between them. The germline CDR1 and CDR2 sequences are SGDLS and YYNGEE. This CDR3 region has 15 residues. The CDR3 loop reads CASSERPVPSYEQYF. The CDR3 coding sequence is TGTGCCAGCAGCGAGAGACCGGTGCCCTCCTACGAGCAGTACTTC.

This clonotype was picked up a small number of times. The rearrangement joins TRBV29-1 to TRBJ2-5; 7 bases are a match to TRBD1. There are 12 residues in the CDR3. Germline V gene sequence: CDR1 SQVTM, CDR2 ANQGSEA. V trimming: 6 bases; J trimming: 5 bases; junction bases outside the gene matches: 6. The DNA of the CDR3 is TGCAGCGTAGACAGGGAGAGTGAGACCCAGTACTTC. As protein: CSVDRESETQYF. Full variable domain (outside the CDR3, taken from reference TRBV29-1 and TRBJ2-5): SAVISQKPSRDICQRGTSLTIQCQVDSQVTMMFWYRQQPGQSLTLIATANQGSEATYESGFVIDKFPISRPNLTFSTLTVSNMSPEDSSIYLCSVDRESETQYFGPGTRLLVL.

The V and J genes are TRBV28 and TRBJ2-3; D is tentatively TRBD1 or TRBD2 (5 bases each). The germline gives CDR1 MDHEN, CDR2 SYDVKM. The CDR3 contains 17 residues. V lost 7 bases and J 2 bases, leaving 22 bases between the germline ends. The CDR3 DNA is TGTGCCAGCAACATAAACGGGGCAGGGAGAGACACAGATACGCAGTATTTT. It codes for CASNINGAGRDTDTQYF.

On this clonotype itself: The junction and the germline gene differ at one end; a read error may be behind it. CDR3 loop: CASSLSGSGSGTRYF. CDR3 in DNA: TGTGCCAGCAGTTTGAGCGGTAGCGGGAGTGGTACGCGGTATTTT. This sequence joins TRBV12-3 or TRBV12-4 and TRBJ2-3, with 9 bases fitting TRBD2. The CDR3 totals 15 residues.